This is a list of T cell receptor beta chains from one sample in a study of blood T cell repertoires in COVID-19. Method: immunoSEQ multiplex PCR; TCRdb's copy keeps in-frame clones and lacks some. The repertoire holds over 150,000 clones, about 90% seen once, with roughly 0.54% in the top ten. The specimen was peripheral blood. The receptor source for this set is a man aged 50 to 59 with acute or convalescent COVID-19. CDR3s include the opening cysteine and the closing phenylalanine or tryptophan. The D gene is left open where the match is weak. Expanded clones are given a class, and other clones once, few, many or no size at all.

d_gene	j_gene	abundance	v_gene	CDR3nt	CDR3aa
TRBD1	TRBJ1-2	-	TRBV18	TGTGCCAGCTCACCGGGGGACAGGGGGCCCTCTAACTATGGCTACACCTTC	CASSPGDRGPSNYGYTF
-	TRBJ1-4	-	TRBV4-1	TGCGCCAGCAGCCAAGACGCGCAGGGCACTGAAAAACTGTTTTTT	CASSQDAQGTEKLFF
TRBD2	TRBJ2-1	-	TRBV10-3	TGTGCCACCGAGCCGGGACTATCGAGCAATGAGCAGTTCTTC	CATEPGLSSNEQFF
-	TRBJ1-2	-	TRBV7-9	TGTGCCAGCACCCCCCCTGGGAGGGAGGCCTATGGCTACACCTTC	CASTPPGREAYGYTF
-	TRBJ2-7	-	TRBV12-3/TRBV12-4	TGTGCCAGCAGTACCTACTACGAGCAGTACTTC	CASSTYYEQYF
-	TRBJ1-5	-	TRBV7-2	TGTGCCAGCAGCCCCCGGACAACCTACAGGGTAAAGGGAGAGCCCCAGCATTTT	CASSPRTTYRVKGEPQHF
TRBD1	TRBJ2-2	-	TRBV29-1	TGCAGCGTCCGACAGGGGTGGACCGGGGAGCTGTTTTTT	CSVRQGWTGELFF
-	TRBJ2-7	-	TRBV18	TGTGCCAGCTCACCCATTACAGGGATCGGTGCCTACGAGCAGTACTTC	CASSPITGIGAYEQYF
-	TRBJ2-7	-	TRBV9	TGTGCCAGCAGCGTAGTCGCAGGGAACTCCTACGAGCAGTACTTC	CASSVVAGNSYEQYF
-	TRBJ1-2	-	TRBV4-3	TGCGCCAGCAGCCAAGAAGCACCGGGACTAAGGGGGGGCTACACCTTC	CASSQEAPGLRGGYTF
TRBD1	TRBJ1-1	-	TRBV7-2	TGTGCCAGCAGCTTTAGGAGACAGGGGGCGGAGAACACTGAAGCTTTCTTT	CASSFRRQGAENTEAFF
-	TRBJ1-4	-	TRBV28	TGTGCCAGCAATGAACAGTTAAATGAAAAACTGTTTTTT	CASNEQLNEKLFF
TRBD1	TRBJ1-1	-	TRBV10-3	TGTGCCATCAGTGATGGGACAGGGGCATCTGAAGCTTTCTTT	CAISDGTGASEAFF
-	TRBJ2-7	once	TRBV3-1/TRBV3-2	TGTGCCAGCAGCCAAGGAATGACAGGTGGAGAGCAGTACTTC	CASSQGMTGGEQYF
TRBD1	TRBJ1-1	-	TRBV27	TGTGCCAGCAGTGCCGGGACAGGGGTCACTGAAGCTTTCTTT	CASSAGTGVTEAFF
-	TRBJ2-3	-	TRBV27	TGTGCCAGCAGTTTGGGCTTTGTAGATACGCAGTATTTT	CASSLGFVDTQYF
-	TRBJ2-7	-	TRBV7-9	TGTGCCAGCAGCACGTACCGGGACACCCTCGAGCAGTACTTC	CASSTYRDTLEQYF
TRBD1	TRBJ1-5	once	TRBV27	TGTGCCAGCAGTAAGGGGTGGGGGACAGGGGGCCCAGGGCAGCCCCAGCATTTT	CASSKGWGTGGPGQPQHF
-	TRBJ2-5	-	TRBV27	TGTGCCAGCAGTCCAGGACATTTACAAGAGACCCAGTACTTC	CASSPGHLQETQYF
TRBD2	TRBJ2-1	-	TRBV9	TGTGCCAGCAGCGGGACGGGGGGAAATGAGCAGTTCTTC	CASSGTGGNEQFF
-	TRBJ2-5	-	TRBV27	TGTGCCAGCAGTCCGATGGGCAGGGGCGATTCTCGGGAGACCCAGTACTTC	CASSPMGRGDSRETQYF
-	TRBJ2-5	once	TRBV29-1	TGCAGCGTGAAACAGGGATCCGAGACCCAGTACTTC	CSVKQGSETQYF
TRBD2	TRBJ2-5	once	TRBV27	TGTGCCAGCAGCCTTCTAGCGGAAGGGGAGACCCAGTACTTC	CASSLLAEGETQYF
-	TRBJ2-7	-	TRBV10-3	TGTGCCATCAGTGATCTGGGGACTGCGTCCTCCTACGAGCAGTACTTC	CAISDLGTASSYEQYF
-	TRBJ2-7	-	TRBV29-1	TGCAGCGTTCTATCCCAGGGCCCTCCCTACGAGCAGTACTTC	CSVLSQGPPYEQYF
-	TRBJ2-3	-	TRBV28	TGTGCCAGCAGCTTTCAGGGAAGCACAGATACGCAGTATTTT	CASSFQGSTDTQYF
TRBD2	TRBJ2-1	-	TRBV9	TGTGCCAGCAGCGCCCCGACGGGACTAGCGGGAGGGAACTCCTACAATGAGCAGTTCTTC	CASSAPTGLAGGNSYNEQFF
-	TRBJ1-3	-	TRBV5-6	TGTGCCAGCAGCTTGGGGACTGTCCCCTCTGGAAACACCATATATTTT	CASSLGTVPSGNTIYF
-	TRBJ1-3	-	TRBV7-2	TGTGCCAGCAGCTTAGTAGACACCATATATTTT	CASSLVDTIYF
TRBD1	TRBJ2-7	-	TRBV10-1	TGCGCCAGCAGTCAGGGGGCCTCCTACGAGCAGTACTTC	CASSQGASYEQYF
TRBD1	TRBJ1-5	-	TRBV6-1	TGTGCCAGCAGTGAAGCAGGGGGCGCGCAGCCCCAGCATTTT	CASSEAGGAQPQHF
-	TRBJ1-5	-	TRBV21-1	TGTGCCAGCAGCCGGGGACAGGTTGAAACTAGCAATCAGCCCCAGCATTTT	CASSRGQVETSNQPQHF
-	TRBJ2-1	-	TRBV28	TGTGCCAGCACATTCAACTACAATGAGCAGTTCTTC	CASTFNYNEQFF
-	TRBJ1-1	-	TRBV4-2	TGTGCCAGCAGCCAGCCCCAGGGTGGGACTGAAGCTTTCTTT	CASSQPQGGTEAFF
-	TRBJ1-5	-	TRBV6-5	TGTGCCATCACCCCAGGTCCCTATAGCAATCAGCCCCAGCATTTT	CAITPGPYSNQPQHF
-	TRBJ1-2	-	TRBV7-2	TGTGCCAGCAGCTTAGTTGAGGGAAGCTATGGCTACACCTTC	CASSLVEGSYGYTF
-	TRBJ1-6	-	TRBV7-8	TGTGCCAGCAGCTTTTTGCAAGCGGTAAATTCACCCCTCCACTTT	CASSFLQAVNSPLHF
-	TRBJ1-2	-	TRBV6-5	TGTGCCAGCAGTTACGGGCCGACCTTCTATGGCTACACCTTC	CASSYGPTFYGYTF
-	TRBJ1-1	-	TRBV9	TGTGCCAGCAGCGTAGCAAGGGGAGGCAACACTGAAGCTTTCTTT	CASSVARGGNTEAFF
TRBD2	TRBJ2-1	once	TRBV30	TGTGCCTGGAGTGGGATAGCGGGGGATAATGAGCAGTTCTTC	CAWSGIAGDNEQFF
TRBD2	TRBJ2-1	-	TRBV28	TGTGCCAGCAGTCCCTGGACTAGCTCCTACAATGAGCAGTTCTTC	CASSPWTSSYNEQFF
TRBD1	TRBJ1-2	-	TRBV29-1	TGCAGCGTTGAAGATCGGGACAGGGGGCACGGTGGCTACACCTTC	CSVEDRDRGHGGYTF